The T cell receptor (beta chain) under discussion was sequenced for a study of shared clonotypes between healthy human individuals. The CDR3 loop spans 16 amino acids. CDR1 is SGHRS and CDR2 is YFSETQ in the germline V gene. The V gene end was trimmed by 0 bases and the J gene end by 1 base; junction bases not matched to a gene: 4. This table comes from immunoSEQ multiplex PCR, and its TCRdb copy is limited to in-frame clones, with some not included. In the table there are more than 1,200,000 clones, approximately 98.5% of which are singletons. This TCR was sampled from a young man in good health. The rearrangement uses TRBV5-1 and TRBJ1-1; 9 bases line up with TRBD1. Input material: naive CD4+ T cells sorted from blood. As for subset: CD45RA+ positively selected. CDR3 sequence reads: CASSLEGTGRNTEAFF. The CDR3 DNA sequence: TGCGCCAGCAGCTTGGAGGGGACAGGGAGGAACACTGAAGCTTTCTTT.